The sequence of this TCR beta chain was determined in a study of Ad26.COV2.S vaccination and SARS-CoV-2 variants. Study summary: The Ad26.COV2.S arm of the COV1001 trial was where the donor was placed. Ad26.COV2.S was injected intramuscularly once or twice, 56 days apart. The study, taken as a whole, reports: It was vaccine recipients, not placebo recipients, who had the higher spike-specific TCR breadth.

On this clone: Its antigen is still unknown.

The CDR3 is made up of 16 amino acids. CDR1 is SEHNR and CDR2 is FQNEAQ in the germline V gene (reference sequence). The germline V and J ends were trimmed by 1 base and 7 bases, with 16 bases remaining between them. Profiled with immunoSEQ multiplex PCR; TCRdb holds only in-frame clones, not every one. The table shows roughly 700,000 clones, with approximately 88% occurring only once. The sample's treatment: some 20 received Ad26.COV2.S at low or high dose, single or two shots; 5 received placebo; per-sample allocation not given. Sampling happened 63 days after the first vaccine or placebo injection. Participants' vaccine, an Ad26 vector, delivered Wuhan-strain SARS-CoV-2 spike.

This specimen was peripheral blood, taken in a trial of Ad26.COV2.S vaccine versus placebo. The clonotype was recovered from a person between 18 and 60 years old who received the Ad26.COV2.S COVID-19 vaccine or a placebo. This chain joins TRBV7-9 and TRBJ2-2; maybe TRBD1 (7 bases). In nucleotides, the CDR3 is TGTGCCAGCAGCTTAGGACAGGGACTCGCTGGCGGGGAGCTGTTTTTT. As protein: CASSLGQGLAGGELFF.